This entry concerns a single TCR beta chain. TEMRA cells were FACS-enriched, with CD8+ and CD4+ T cells isolated negatively. These data originate in a study of CD8 T cells in Susac syndrome. An input of about 0.5 to 1 ug of RNA was subjected to reverse transcription using random hexamers. One entry per CDR3 protein results from TCRdb running MiXCR on the immunoSEQ multiplex PCR reads. The table lists about 120,000 distinct CDR3 sequences, 94% of them singletons, with about 0.089% in the top ten. The sample was CD4+ T cells from PBMCs. This receptor was identified in a human donor in good health.

CDR3 in DNA: TGTGCCAGCTCACCTAGGGGGGTCCCCTACGAGCAGTACTTC. Translating gives CASSPRGVPYEQYF. This sequence joins TRBV18 and TRBJ2-7, with D tentatively TRBD1 or TRBD2 (6 bases each). This CDR3 spans 14 amino acids. From germline, CDR1 is KGHSH and CDR2 LQKENI. Trimming removed 3 bases at V and 2 bases at J, with 11 bases between.